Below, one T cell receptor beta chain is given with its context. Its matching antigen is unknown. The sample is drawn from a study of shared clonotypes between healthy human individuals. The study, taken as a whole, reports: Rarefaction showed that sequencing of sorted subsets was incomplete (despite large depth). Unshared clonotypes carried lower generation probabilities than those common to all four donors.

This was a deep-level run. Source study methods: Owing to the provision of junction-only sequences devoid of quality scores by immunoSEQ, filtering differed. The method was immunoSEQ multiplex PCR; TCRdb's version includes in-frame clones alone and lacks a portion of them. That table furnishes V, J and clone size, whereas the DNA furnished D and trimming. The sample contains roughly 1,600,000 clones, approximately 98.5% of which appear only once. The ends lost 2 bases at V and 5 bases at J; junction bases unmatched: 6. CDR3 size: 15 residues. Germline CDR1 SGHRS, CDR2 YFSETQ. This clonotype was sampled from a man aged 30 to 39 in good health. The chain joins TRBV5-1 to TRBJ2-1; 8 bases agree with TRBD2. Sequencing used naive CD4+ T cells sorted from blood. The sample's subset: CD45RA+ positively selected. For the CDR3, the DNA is TGCGCCAGCAGCTTCAGCGGGAGTGGCGACAATGAGCAGTTCTTC. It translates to CASSFSGSGDNEQFF.